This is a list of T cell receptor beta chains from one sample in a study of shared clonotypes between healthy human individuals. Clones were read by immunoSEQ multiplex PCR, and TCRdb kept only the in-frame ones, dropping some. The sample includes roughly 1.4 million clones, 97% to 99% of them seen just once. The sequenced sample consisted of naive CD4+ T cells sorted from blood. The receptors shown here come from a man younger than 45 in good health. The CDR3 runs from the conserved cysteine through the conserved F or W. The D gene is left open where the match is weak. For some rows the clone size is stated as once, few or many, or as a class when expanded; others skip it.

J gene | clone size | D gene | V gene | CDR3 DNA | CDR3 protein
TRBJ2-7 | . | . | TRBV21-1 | TGTGCCAGCAGCAAATTCCGCCTAAAAGGACAGGTCGTAAGAAACGAGCAGTACTTC | CASSKFRLKGQVVRNEQYF
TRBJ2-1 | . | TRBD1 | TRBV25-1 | TGTGCCAGCAGTCTGGACAGGGCCTCCTACAATGAGCAGTTCTTC | CASSLDRASYNEQFF
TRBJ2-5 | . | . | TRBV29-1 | TGCAGCGTTGTAGGCGGGGAGGAGACCCAGTACTTC | CSVVGGEETQYF
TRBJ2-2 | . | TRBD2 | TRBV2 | TGTGCCAGCAGGAAGACTAGCGGGACCCGAGGGGCCGGGGAGCTGTTTTTT | CASRKTSGTRGAGELFF
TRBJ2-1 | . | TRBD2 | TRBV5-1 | TGCGCCAGCAGTCGGGAGGGACTAGCTATCTACAATGAGCAGTTCTTC | CASSREGLAIYNEQFF
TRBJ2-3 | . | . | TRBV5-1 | TGCGCCAGCAGCCTTCGACAGGGCACAGATACGCAGTATTTT | CASSLRQGTDTQYF
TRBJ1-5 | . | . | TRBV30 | TGTGCCTGGAGTAGGATTTTGGGCAATCAGCCCCAGCATTTT | CAWSRILGNQPQHF
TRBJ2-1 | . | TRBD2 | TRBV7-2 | TGTGCCAGCAGCTCCTACGGGACTAGCGGGAGGGGTGAGCAGTTCTTC | CASSSYGTSGRGEQFF
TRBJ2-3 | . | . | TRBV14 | TGTGCCAGCCGTATAAACCCTCTGGCGCAGTATTTT | CASRINPLAQYF
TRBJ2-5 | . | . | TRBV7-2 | TGTGCCAGCAGCAGACAGGTCCAAGAGACCCAGTACTTC | CASSRQVQETQYF
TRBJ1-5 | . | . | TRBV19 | TGTGCCAGTACACGTCGTGGGGGGGTTCAACAGCCCCAGCATTTT | CASTRRGGVQQPQHF
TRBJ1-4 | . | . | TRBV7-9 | TGTGCCAGCAGCACACCCCCCCGGCCCCAAGGACATGAAAAACTGTTTTTT | CASSTPPRPQGHEKLFF
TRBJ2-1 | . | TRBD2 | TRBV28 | TGTGCCAGCAGCCCCCCGGGACTAGCGGGATACAATGAGCAGTTCTTC | CASSPPGLAGYNEQFF
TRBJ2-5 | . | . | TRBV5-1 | TGCGCCAGCAGCTTGACCAGCCAAGAGACCCAGTACTTC | CASSLTSQETQYF
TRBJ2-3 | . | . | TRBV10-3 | TGTGCCATCAGTGAGGCGGCAGATACGCAGTATTTT | CAISEAADTQYF
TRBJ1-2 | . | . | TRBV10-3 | TGTGCCATCAGTGTCGACACCTATGGCTACACCTTC | CAISVDTYGYTF
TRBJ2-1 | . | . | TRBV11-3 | TGTGCCAGCAGCTTAGGGGGGAGGAATGAGCAGTTCTTC | CASSLGGRNEQFF
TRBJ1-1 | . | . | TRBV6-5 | TGTGCCAGCAGTTATTCCCCGGACACTGAAGCTTTCTTT | CASSYSPDTEAFF
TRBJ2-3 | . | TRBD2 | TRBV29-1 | TGCAGCGTTAGCGGGAGGACCACAGATACGCAGTATTTT | CSVSGRTTDTQYF
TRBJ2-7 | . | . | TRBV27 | TGTGCCAGCAGTTTACACTACGGACAGACCTACGAGCAGTACTTC | CASSLHYGQTYEQYF
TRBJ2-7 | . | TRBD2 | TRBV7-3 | TGTGCCAGCAGCTATACTCAAATGGGGGGAGGGCCCTACGAGCAGTACTTC | CASSYTQMGGGPYEQYF
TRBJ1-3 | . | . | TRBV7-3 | TGTGCCAGCAGCTTAGCCCCAGCCGGGGGCACCATATATTTT | CASSLAPAGGTIYF
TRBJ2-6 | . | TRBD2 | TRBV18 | TGTGCCAGCTCGACCAGAAGCGGGAGCTACGGATCTGGGGCCAACGTCCTGACTTTC | CASSTRSGSYGSGANVLTF
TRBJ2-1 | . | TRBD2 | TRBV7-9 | TGTGCCAGCAGCCCCGGAGGGCTAGCGGGATCCTACAATGAGCAGTTCTTC | CASSPGGLAGSYNEQFF
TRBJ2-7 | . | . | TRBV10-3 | TGTGCCATCGGTAATTTTGCGGGAACACTCGAGCAGTACTTC | CAIGNFAGTLEQYF
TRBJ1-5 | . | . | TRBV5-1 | TGCGCCAGCAGCTGGGGGTCGGGCAATCAGCCCCAGCATTTT | CASSWGSGNQPQHF
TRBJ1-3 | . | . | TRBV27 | TGTGCCAGCAGTGCATTGGGACAAGGAAACACCATATATTTT | CASSALGQGNTIYF
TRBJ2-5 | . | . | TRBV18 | TGTGCCAGCTCACCAGGGGGGCAAGAGACCCAGTACTTC | CASSPGGQETQYF
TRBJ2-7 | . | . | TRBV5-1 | TGCGCCAGCAGCCTAGGATCTCTAACGGGGGAGCAGTACTTC | CASSLGSLTGEQYF
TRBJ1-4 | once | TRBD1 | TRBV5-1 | TGCGCCAGCAGCCCAGGGACAGGTGACGAAAAACTGTTTTTT | CASSPGTGDEKLFF
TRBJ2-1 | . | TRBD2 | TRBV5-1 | TGCGCCAGCACCGGACTAGCGGGAGAGAGGAATGAGCAGTTCTTC | CASTGLAGERNEQFF